A selection of T cell receptor beta chains follows, all from one sample in a study of CD8 T cells in Susac syndrome. MiXCR was run by TCRdb on the immunoSEQ multiplex PCR reads, yielding one entry per CDR3 protein. The data contain over 300,000 distinct CDR3 sequences, approximately 90% of them singletons. Input material: CD4+ T cells from PBMCs. Receptor source: a human donor with multiple sclerosis. The conserved cysteine and the conserved F or W are not part of the CDR3 here. The order of the fields is clone size, V gene, CDR3 protein. Only some rows state a clone size, as once, few, many or a class for expanded clones.

>once|TRBV5-1
ASSLAGTGDEAF
>-|TRBV29-1
SVGGLAGGETQY
>few|TRBV15
ATSSGGQGGDTQY
>-|TRBV7-3
ASSLNGLPQF
>-|TRBV30
ASTRRLAGSNEQF
>once|TRBV2
ASRRLLARNEQF
>-|TRBV30
AWSGRGSGRSHEQF
>-|TRBV7-2
ASSLKGGETQY
>-|TRBV2
ASSRTTLGPQH
>-|TRBV7-7
ASSLDSVNTGELF
>-|TRBV12-3/TRBV12-4
ASSLGSVGSNEQY
>-|TRBV5-1
ASSFLAAGGPDEQF
>-|TRBV7-6
ASGISRGLDTQY
>-|TRBV7-6
ASSSLSRGEETQY
>few|TRBV20-1
SARAGGEQY
>-|TRBV6-5
ASRPQGTREQY
>few|TRBV12-3/TRBV12-4
ASSLNRGYEQY
>once|TRBV12-3/TRBV12-4
ASSPHRDSDYEQY
>-|TRBV7-9
ASSLARANSEAF
>-|TRBV10-3
AIKGAGANVLT
>-|TRBV19
ASSKQGVTEAF
>-|TRBV6-6
ASSWDRASNTGELF
>-|TRBV29-1
SVRQGGTEAF
>-|TRBV2
ASSQVGTPVETQY
>-|TRBV13
ASSPQTASYGYT
>once|TRBV6-6
ASSNPLAGHYEQY
>-|TRBV7-9
ASTLWDANTGELF
>-|TRBV6-1
ASWTRLAGGPWETNEQF
>few|TRBV7-2
ASSPSPGGLYGYT